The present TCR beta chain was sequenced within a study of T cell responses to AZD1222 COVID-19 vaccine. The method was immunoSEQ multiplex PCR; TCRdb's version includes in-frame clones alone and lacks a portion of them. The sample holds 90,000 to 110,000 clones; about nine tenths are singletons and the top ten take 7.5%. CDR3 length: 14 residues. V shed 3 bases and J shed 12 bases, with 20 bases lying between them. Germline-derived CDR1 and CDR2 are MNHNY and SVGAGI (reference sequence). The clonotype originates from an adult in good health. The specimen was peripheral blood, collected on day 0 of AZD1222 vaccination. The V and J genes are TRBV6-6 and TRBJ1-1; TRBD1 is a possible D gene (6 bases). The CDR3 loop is CASSYPPEQGITFF. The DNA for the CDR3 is TGTGCCAGCAGTTATCCCCCCGAACAGGGTATAACTTTCTTT.